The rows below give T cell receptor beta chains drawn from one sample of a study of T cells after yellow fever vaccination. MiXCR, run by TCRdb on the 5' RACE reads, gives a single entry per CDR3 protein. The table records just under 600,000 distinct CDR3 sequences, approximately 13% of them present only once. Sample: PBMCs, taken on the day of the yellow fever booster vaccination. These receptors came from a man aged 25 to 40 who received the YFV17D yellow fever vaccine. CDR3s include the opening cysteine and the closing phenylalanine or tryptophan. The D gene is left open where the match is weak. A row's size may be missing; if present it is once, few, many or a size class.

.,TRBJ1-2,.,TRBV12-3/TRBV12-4,CASSFSLGGYTF,TGTGCCAGCAGTTTCTCCCTTGGGGGCTACACCTTC
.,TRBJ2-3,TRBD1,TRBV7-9,CASSLGDRYTQYF,TGTGCCAGCAGCTTAGGGGACAGATATACGCAGTATTTT
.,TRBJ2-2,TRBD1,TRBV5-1,CASSPGQGIDTGELFF,TGCGCCAGCAGCCCCGGACAGGGGATTGACACCGGGGAGCTGTTTTTT
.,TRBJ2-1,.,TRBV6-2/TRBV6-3,CASSLPRGRREQFF,TGTGCCAGCAGCCTACCACGGGGAAGGAGAGAGCAGTTCTTC
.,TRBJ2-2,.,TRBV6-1,CASRPPEGITGELFF,TGTGCCAGCAGACCCCCGGAGGGGATAACCGGGGAGCTGTTTTTT
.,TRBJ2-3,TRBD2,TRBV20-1,CSATREGLEDTQYF,TGCAGTGCTACGAGGGAGGGTTTAGAGGATACGCAGTATTTT
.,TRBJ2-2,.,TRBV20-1,CSARDRRGLVNTGELFF,TGCAGTGCTAGAGATCGGCGAGGGCTAGTGAACACCGGGGAGCTGTTTTTT
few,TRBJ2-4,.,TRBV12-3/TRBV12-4,CASSRDLAKNIQYF,TGTGCCAGCAGCAGGGACCTAGCCAAAAACATTCAGTACTTC
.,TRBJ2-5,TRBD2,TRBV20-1,CSARDLASGKETQYF,TGCAGTGCTAGAGATTTGGCTAGCGGGAAAGAGACCCAGTACTTC
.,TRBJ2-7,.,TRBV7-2,CASTPSSTGISEQYF,TGTGCCAGCACCCCCTCCAGTACAGGAATTAGCGAGCAGTACTTC
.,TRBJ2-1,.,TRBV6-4,CASSASQGFNEQFF,TGTGCCAGCAGTGCTTCGCAGGGGTTCAATGAGCAGTTCTTC
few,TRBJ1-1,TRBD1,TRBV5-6,CASSLLTGRDTEAFF,TGTGCCAGCAGCTTATTGACAGGGAGGGACACTGAAGCTTTCTTT
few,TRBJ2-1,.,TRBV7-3,CASSYSVSSYNEQFF,TGTGCCAGCAGTTATAGCGTCAGCTCCTACAATGAGCAGTTCTTC
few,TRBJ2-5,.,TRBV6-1,CASSPHTGKETQYF,TGTGCCAGCAGTCCGCACACGGGGAAAGAGACCCAGTACTTC
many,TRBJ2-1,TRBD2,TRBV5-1,CASSTRTSGNEQFF,TGCGCCAGCAGCACAAGGACTAGCGGCAATGAGCAGTTCTTC